This paragraph reports one T cell receptor beta chain. Donors had no recently reported acute infections or vaccinations and were HIV-negative. This entry is derived from a study of shared clonotypes between healthy human individuals. As for the study in general: A donor's plate count was three for CD4 naive and three for CD4 memory; CD8 naive had two and CD8 memory one.

Clones were sequenced by immunoSEQ multiplex PCR, and TCRdb holds only the in-frame ones, with some missing. Of hundreds of thousands of clones listed, about 96% are singletons. The germline V gene has CDR1 SNHLY and CDR2 FYNNEI. Trimming left V 2 bases short and J 7 bases short, with 15 bases between. CDR3 length equals 15 residues. The chain has TRBV2 and TRBJ2-4, with TRBD1 as a possible D gene (5 bases). The receptor was isolated from a woman in her 30s in good health. The sequencing sample was made of naive CD4+ T cells sorted from blood. Subset described: CD45RA+ positively selected. CDR3 protein: CASSEWGQGINIQYF. The DNA for the CDR3 is TGTGCCAGCAGTGAATGGGGCCAGGGTATCAACATTCAGTACTTC. Drawing the rest from reference TRBV2 and TRBJ2-4, the complete variable domain is EPEVTQTPSHQVTQMGQEVILRCVPISNHLYFYWYRQILGQKVEFLVSFYNNEISEKSEIFDDQFSVERPDGSNFTLKIRSTKLEDSAMYFCASSEWGQGINIQYFGAGTRLSVL.